This TCR beta chain was recorded in a study of CD8 T cells in ankylosing spondylitis. This clonotype has only a few counts. Antigen: not known. There are 16 residues in the CDR3. Trimming removed 5 bases from V and 4 bases from J; junction bases left unmatched: 11. The germline CDR1 and CDR2 sequences are LNHDA and SQIVND (reference sequence). MiXCR was run by TCRdb on the 5' RACE reads, yielding one entry per CDR3 protein. The table lists approximately 110,000 distinct CDR3 sequences, 20% to 30% of them singletons. Study observations and caveats: Peripheral blood held disease-linked clones only at relatively low frequency, and these were CD8+.

This TCR was sampled from a male donor with ankylosing spondylitis. This chain connects TRBV19 to TRBJ2-1, with 7 bases matching TRBD2. Source material: synovial fluid, either unsorted or a sorted T cell fraction (not recorded which). The CDR3: CASSFVSSGRYNEQFF. The CDR3 DNA reads as TGTGCCAGTAGTTTCGTCTCTAGCGGAAGGTACAATGAGCAGTTCTTC.